This is a list of T cell receptor beta chains from one sample in a study of blood T cell repertoires in COVID-19. The assay was immunoSEQ multiplex PCR, and TCRdb's table has in-frame clones only and misses some. Among 100,000 to 150,000 clones listed, roughly 88% were seen once. The specimen sequenced was peripheral blood. The receptors shown here come from a man aged 35-49 years with acute or convalescent COVID-19. Both conserved end residues are part of each CDR3. The D gene is left open where the match is weak. Rows may omit the clone size; those that give it use once, few, many or a size class.

>TRBV5-1|TRBJ2-3|NA|NA
CASSRNQGATQYF
TGCGCCAGCAGTCGGAACCAGGGTGCTACGCAGTATTTT
>TRBV30|TRBJ2-2|NA|NA
CALLPLRDTGELFF
TGTGCCTTACTACCCCTTCGGGACACCGGGGAGCTGTTTTTT
>TRBV9|TRBJ1-5|NA|NA
CASSLVPYQPQHF
TGTGCCAGCAGCCTCGTCCCGTATCAGCCCCAGCATTTT
>TRBV5-1|TRBJ1-2|NA|NA
CASSPEAIRVGYTF
TGCGCCAGCAGCCCGGAGGCGATTAGAGTGGGCTACACCTTC
>TRBV19|TRBJ1-1|NA|NA
CATGQLNTEAFF
TGTGCCACAGGACAGTTGAACACTGAAGCTTTCTTT
>TRBV5-1|TRBJ1-1|few|NA
CASSRGQSNTEAFF
TGCGCCAGCAGCCGAGGACAATCGAACACTGAAGCTTTCTTT
>TRBV4-1|TRBJ1-1|NA|NA
CASSQDYGGQDTEAFF
TGCGCCAGCAGCCAAGATTACGGGGGGCAGGACACTGAAGCTTTCTTT
>TRBV3-1/TRBV3-2|TRBJ2-1|NA|TRBD2
CASSHLGLAGGPGNEQFF
TGTGCCAGCAGCCATCTGGGACTAGCGGGAGGGCCGGGCAATGAGCAGTTCTTC
>TRBV2|TRBJ1-1|NA|NA
CASSSGTLNRPNTEAFF
TGTGCCAGCAGCTCAGGGACACTAAATCGGCCGAACACTGAAGCTTTCTTT
>TRBV12-5|TRBJ2-5|NA|NA
CASGLATLGGGQETQYF
TGTGCTAGTGGTTTGGCAACCCTAGGGGGGGGCCAAGAGACCCAGTACTTC
>TRBV5-6|TRBJ2-5|NA|NA
CASSIEETQYF
TGTGCCAGCAGCATAGAAGAGACCCAGTACTTC
>TRBV7-2|TRBJ1-2|NA|TRBD1
CASTTGTDGYTF
TGTGCCAGCACCACAGGGACAGATGGCTACACCTTC
>TRBV18|TRBJ1-1|NA|NA
CASSPPRGSNTEAFF
TGTGCCAGCTCACCACCCAGGGGCTCGAACACTGAAGCTTTCTTT
>TRBV5-1|TRBJ2-5|NA|TRBD2
CASSLGSGGKTQYF
TGCGCCAGCAGCTTGGGTTCGGGAGGGAAGACCCAGTACTTC
>TRBV5-1|TRBJ2-1|NA|NA
CASSRSSFSDYNEQFF
TGCGCCAGCAGCCGGAGTTCCTTCAGTGACTACAATGAGCAGTTCTTC
>TRBV7-9|TRBJ1-4|once|TRBD1
CASSSDPGGQGEKLFF
TGTGCCAGCAGCTCCGACCCAGGGGGGCAGGGTGAAAAACTGTTTTTT
>TRBV19|TRBJ1-3|few|NA
CASTLTGRNTIYF
TGTGCCAGTACCCTGACAGGAAGAAACACCATATATTTT
>TRBV13|TRBJ2-7|NA|TRBD1
CASSTAGTGGKFYEQYF
TGTGCCAGCAGCACAGCCGGGACAGGGGGCAAGTTCTACGAGCAGTACTTC
>TRBV12-5|TRBJ2-1|once|TRBD2
CASGYVAGVYNEQFF
TGTGCTAGTGGTTACGTAGCGGGAGTCTACAATGAGCAGTTCTTC
>TRBV18|TRBJ2-1|NA|TRBD1
CASSQGQGRYNEQFF
TGTGCCAGCTCACAAGGACAGGGGCGATACAATGAGCAGTTCTTC
>TRBV28|TRBJ1-1|NA|NA
CASSWSGWEAFF
TGTGCCAGCAGTTGGAGCGGGTGGGAAGCTTTCTTT
>TRBV24-1|TRBJ2-2|NA|TRBD2
CATSDQGLANTGELFF
TGTGCCACCAGTGATCAAGGACTAGCTAACACCGGGGAGCTGTTTTTT
>TRBV19|TRBJ2-1|once|NA
CASSLAGSYNEQFF
TGTGCCAGTAGTCTAGCCGGTTCCTACAATGAGCAGTTCTTC
>TRBV7-9|TRBJ1-1|NA|NA
CASSIQGTEAFF
TGTGCCAGCAGCATCCAGGGGACTGAAGCTTTCTTT